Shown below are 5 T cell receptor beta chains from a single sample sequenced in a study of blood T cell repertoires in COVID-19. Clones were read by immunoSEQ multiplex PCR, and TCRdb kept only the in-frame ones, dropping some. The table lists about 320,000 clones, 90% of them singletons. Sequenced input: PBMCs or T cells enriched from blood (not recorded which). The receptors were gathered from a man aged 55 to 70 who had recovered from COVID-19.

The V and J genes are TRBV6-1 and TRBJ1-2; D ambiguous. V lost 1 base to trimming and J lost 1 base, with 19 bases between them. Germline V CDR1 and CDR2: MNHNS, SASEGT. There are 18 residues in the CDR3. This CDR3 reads CASSEGGSQTPFNYGYTF. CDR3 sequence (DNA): TGTGCCAGCAGTGAAGGCGGCAGCCAGACCCCGTTTAACTATGGCTACACCTTC.

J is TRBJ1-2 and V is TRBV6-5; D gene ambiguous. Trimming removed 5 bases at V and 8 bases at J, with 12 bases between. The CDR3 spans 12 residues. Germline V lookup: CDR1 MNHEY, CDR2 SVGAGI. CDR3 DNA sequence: TGTGCCAGCAGTCAAATTGAACGGGGCTACACCTTC. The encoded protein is CASSQIERGYTF.

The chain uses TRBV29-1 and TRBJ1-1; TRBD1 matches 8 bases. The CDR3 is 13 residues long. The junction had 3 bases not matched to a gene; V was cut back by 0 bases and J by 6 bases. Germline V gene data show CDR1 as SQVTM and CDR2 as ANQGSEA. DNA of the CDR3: TGCAGCGTTGAAGAGAACAGGGGGGCTGAAGCTTTCTTT. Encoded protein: CSVEENRGAEAFF. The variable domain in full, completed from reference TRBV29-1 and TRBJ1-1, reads SAVISQKPSRDICQRGTSLTIQCQVDSQVTMMFWYRQQPGQSLTLIATANQGSEATYESGFVIDKFPISRPNLTFSTLTVSNMSPEDSSIYLCSVEENRGAEAFFGQGTRLTVV.

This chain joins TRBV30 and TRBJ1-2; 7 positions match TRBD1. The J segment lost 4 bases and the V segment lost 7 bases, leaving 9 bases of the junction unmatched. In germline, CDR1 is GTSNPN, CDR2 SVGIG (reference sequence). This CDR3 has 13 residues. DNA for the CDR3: TGTGCCTACAACCGGGACAGACCCTATGGCTACACCTTC. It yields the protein CAYNRDRPYGYTF.

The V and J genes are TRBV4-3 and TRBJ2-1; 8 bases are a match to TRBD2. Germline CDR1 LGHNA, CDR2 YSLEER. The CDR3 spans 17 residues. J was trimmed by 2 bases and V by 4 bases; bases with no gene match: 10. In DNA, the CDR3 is TGCGCCAGCAGCCGCCAACTGTCACTAGCGGCCTACAATGAGCAGTTCTTC. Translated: CASSRQLSLAAYNEQFF.